Shown below are 22 T cell receptor beta chains from a single sample sequenced in a study of human T cells and chemical hapten exposure. Time point described: patch test 3, about 24 weeks after DPC sensitization. Treatment described: therapeutic diphenylcyclopropenone sensitization with weekly scalp DPC. In TCRdb, the RACE reads were re-called with MiXCR into one record per CDR3 protein. The sample has roughly 130,000 distinct CDR3 sequences, around 11% seen once. The sample here was whole blood, taken in connection with sensitization to the hapten diphenylcyclopropenone (DPC). Receptors were obtained from a woman aged 45-60 years with alopecia areata. Some clones in this sample may be carry-over from other donors' samples.

The CDR3 DNA reads TGCAGTGCTAGAGCCGGGACGTCTCAGCCCCAGCATTTT. Its translation is CSARAGTSQPQHF. V usage is TRBV20-1 and J usage is TRBJ1-5, with a possible D match to TRBD1 (5 bases). The CDR3 extends over 13 amino acids. Germline CDR1 and CDR2: DFQATT and SNEGSKA (reference sequence). Trimming took off 1 base at V and 6 bases at J, with 10 bases between the two ends.

This clonotype has ten or more counts. The chain employs TRBV20-1 and TRBJ1-2; no firm D call. CDR1 and CDR2 (germline): DFQATT, SNEGSKA (reference sequence). The V and J ends lost 0 bases and 4 bases respectively, with 12 bases between them. CDR3 size: 14 residues. As DNA, the CDR3 is TGCAGTGCTAGAGATTTACGACGGACCTATGGCTACACCTTC. Its translation: CSARDLRRTYGYTF.

V is TRBV7-4 and J is TRBJ2-3; TRBD2 is a possible D gene (7 bases). Germline V gene sequence: CDR1 SGHVT, CDR2 SQSDAQ. V lost 8 bases, J lost 3 bases, and 15 bases lay in between. CDR3 length: 14 residues. The CDR3 region has the DNA TGTGCCAGCGGGGGGGGCCGGGAAACAGATACGCAGTATTTT. Translated, it gives CASGGGRETDTQYF.

This clonotype has at least ten counts. The chain combines TRBV29-1 with TRBJ2-1, with D possibly TRBD1 on 5 matching bases. CDR3 size: 14 residues. Deletions cut 5 bases from V and 1 base from J, with 12 bases between. Germline CDR1 SQVTM, CDR2 ANQGSEA. The CDR3 DNA reads TGCAGCGTTACGAACAGGAGTTCCTACAATGAGCAGTTCTTC. It specifies CSVTNRSSYNEQFF.

There are a few counts of this clonotype. This chain's CDR3 is CASSWGDRATEAFF. CDR3 bases: TGCGCCAGCAGCTGGGGTGACAGGGCCACTGAAGCTTTCTTT. V is TRBV5-1 and J is TRBJ1-1; 7 nucleotides agree with TRBD1. Germline trimming cut 3 bases from V and 4 bases from J; bases unmatched to any gene: 6. CDR1 is SGHRS and CDR2 is YFSETQ in the germline V gene. There are 14 residues in the CDR3.

The rearrangement uses TRBV13 and TRBJ1-4; the D gene is possibly TRBD1 (5 bases). The CDR3 is made up of 15 amino acids. V lost 3 bases and J 8 bases, leaving 16 bases between the germline ends. The germline CDR1 and CDR2 sequences are PRHDT and FYEKMQ (reference sequence). The CDR3 protein is CASSFAPGTREKLFF. CDR3 DNA sequence: TGTGCCAGCAGCTTCGCCCCGGGGACGCGGGAAAAACTGTTTTTT.

This sequence joins TRBV6-2 or TRBV6-3 and TRBJ2-2; 9 bases are shared with TRBD2. V shed 6 bases and J 6 bases; nucleotides not matched to a gene: 5. Germline lookup yields CDR1 MNHEY and CDR2 SVGEGT. The CDR3 consists of 14 residues. Here the CDR3 reads CASSLAGEPGELFF. The CDR3 DNA reads as TGTGCCAGCAGCTTAGCGGGAGAACCCGGGGAGCTGTTTTTT.

The V gene is TRBV24-1, the J gene TRBJ2-4; D assignment may be TRBD1 or TRBD2 (5 bases each). Deletions cut 7 bases from V and 8 bases from J, with 23 bases between. There are 16 residues in the CDR3. Germline assignment: CDR1 KGHDR and CDR2 SFDVKD. CDR3 in DNA: TGTGCCACCAGGCCCTCCCGGAGGCCTCAAGGGGACATTCAGTACTTC. Translating it yields CATRPSRRPQGDIQYF.

The rearrangement joins TRBV3-1 to TRBJ2-2; D might be TRBD2 (7 bases). Between the trimmed V and J ends, which lost 2 bases and 3 bases, there was a span of 13 bases. The CDR3 runs to 16 residues. In germline, CDR1 is LGHDT, CDR2 YNNKEL (reference sequence). The CDR3 coding sequence is TGTGCCAGCAGCCAACGGGGGGCGCCCGACACCGGGGAGCTGTTTTTT. It is translated as CASSQRGAPDTGELFF.

J is TRBJ2-7 and V is TRBV7-2, with 8 bases matching TRBD2. Trimming removed 8 bases from V and 6 bases from J; junction bases left unmatched: 9. The CDR3 sequence is 13 residues long. CDR1 is SGHTA, CDR2 FQGNSA, per germline. The CDR3 bases are TGTGCCAGCCGGAGCGGGAGCCCGCTCGAGCAGTACTTC. Translated, it gives CASRSGSPLEQYF.

This clonotype showed up just a few times. V and J are TRBV12-3 or TRBV12-4 and TRBJ2-1; D is unclear. The germline V and J ends were trimmed by 5 bases and 8 bases, with 7 bases remaining between them. The CDR3 is 11 residues long. CDR3 DNA: TGTGCCAGCAGTCTAGGTCATGAGCAGTTCTTC. This codes for CASSLGHEQFF.

This chain links TRBV15 with TRBJ2-1; D unresolved. Per the germline V gene, CDR1 is LNHNV and CDR2 is YYDKDF (reference sequence). With 1 base removed from V and 12 bases from J, the gap between germline ends came to 10 bases. This CDR3 spans 12 amino acids. The CDR3 DNA reads TGTGCCACCAGCAGAGGGGCAGCAGGGCAGTTCTTC. Protein sequence: CATSRGAAGQFF. The whole variable domain, remainder taken from reference TRBV15 and TRBJ2-1, is DAMVIQNPRYQVTQFGKPVTLSCSQTLNHNVMYWYQQKSSQAPKLLFHYYDKDFNNEADTPDNFQSRRPNTSFCFLDIRSPGLGDTAMYLCATSRGAAGQFFGPGTRLTVL.

This chain connects TRBV6-2 or TRBV6-3 to TRBJ2-5, with D uncertain. The V end was cut by 1 base, the J end by 3 bases, with 9 bases between. Germline V lookup: CDR1 MNHEY, CDR2 SVGEGT. CDR3 length: 14 residues. CDR3 amino acids: CASSYFRTEETQYF. In nucleotides, the CDR3 is TGTGCCAGCAGTTACTTTAGAACCGAAGAGACCCAGTACTTC.

This clonotype was seen a handful of times. This chain links TRBV5-8 with TRBJ2-7; D possibly corresponds to TRBD2 (6 bases). The CDR3 is 15 residues long. Germline V gene sequence: CDR1 SGHTS, CDR2 YDEGEE. With 0 bases removed from V and 4 bases from J, the gap between germline ends came to 14 bases. The CDR3 here is CASSLARTNFYEQYF. In DNA form, the CDR3 reads TGTGCCAGCAGCTTGGCCCGGACTAACTTTTACGAGCAGTACTTC.

Many counts were recorded for this clonotype. The chain couples TRBV9 to TRBJ2-3; TRBD2 matches 8 bases. The V segment lost 2 bases and the J segment 4 bases; nucleotides outside the gene matches: 3. The CDR3 is made up of 14 amino acids. Germline CDR1 SGDLS, CDR2 YYNGEE. The DNA of the CDR3 is TGTGCCAGCAGCGTGACGGGAGGGCCAGATACGCAGTATTTT. This encodes CASSVTGGPDTQYF.

V is TRBV27 and J is TRBJ1-1; the D gene is possibly TRBD1 (5 bases). Trimming left V 3 bases short and J 5 bases short, with 19 bases between. In germline, CDR1 is MNHEY, CDR2 SMNVEV (reference sequence). This CDR3 has 16 residues. CDR3 residues: CASSFFPLAGRTEAFF. DNA for the CDR3: TGTGCCAGCAGTTTTTTTCCGCTGGCAGGGCGAACTGAAGCTTTCTTT.

The rearrangement uses TRBV15 and TRBJ2-5; 7 nucleotides match TRBD2. V lost 0 bases, J lost 6 bases, and 16 bases stayed unmatched. CDR1 and CDR2 from the germline V gene are LNHNV and YYDKDF (reference sequence). The CDR3 runs 18 residues. CDR3 DNA sequence: TGTGCCACCAGCAGAGAAGGCGGGAGAAGAGGAGCCTGGAAGACCCAGTACTTC. Its protein product is CATSREGGRRGAWKTQYF.

This clonotype came up a few times. The V call is TRBV28, the J call TRBJ1-5; no definite D call. CDR1 and CDR2 from the germline V gene are MDHEN and SYDVKM. This CDR3 has 14 amino acids. The ends were cut back, 5 bases at V and 3 bases at J, with 11 bases in the middle. The CDR3: CASSPRTNNQPQHF. CDR3 nucleotide sequence: TGTGCCAGCAGTCCGCGGACCAACAATCAGCCCCAGCATTTT.

This clonotype has just a few counts. The chain couples TRBV5-1 to TRBJ2-3; tentative D call: TRBD2 (5 bases). V was shortened by 0 bases and J by 2 bases, with 19 bases between the two germline ends. The CDR3 loop spans 18 amino acids. Germline loops: CDR1 SGHRS, CDR2 YFSETQ. CDR3 DNA sequence: TGCGCCAGCAGCTTGGCCCATCTGGACGGGGATCACACAGATACGCAGTATTTT. It yields the protein CASSLAHLDGDHTDTQYF.

The chain joins TRBV6-2 or TRBV6-3 to TRBJ2-5; TRBD2 matches 9 bases. There are 14 residues in the CDR3. The V gene end was trimmed by 7 bases and the J gene end by 4 bases; junction bases not matched to a gene: 7. Germline lookup yields CDR1 MNHEY and CDR2 SVGEGT. This CDR3 reads CASTSGRSGETQYF. DNA for the CDR3: TGTGCCAGCACCAGCGGGAGGTCGGGAGAGACCCAGTACTTC.

This clonotype has just a few counts. The rearrangement uses TRBV6-1 and TRBJ1-5; D remains unclear. Trimming stripped 3 bases from V and 1 base from J, with 7 bases between. In germline, CDR1 is MNHNS, CDR2 SASEGT. This CDR3 comprises 14 residues. CDR3 sequence: CASSERRSNQPQHF. The CDR3 coding sequence is TGTGCCAGCAGTGAGAGGAGGAGCAATCAGCCCCAGCATTTT.

V usage is TRBV24-1 and J usage is TRBJ2-2, with 16 bases that match TRBD2. The CDR3 is 18 residues long. Losses at the gene ends were 3 bases for V and 6 bases for J; bases not matched to a gene: 6. The germline gives CDR1 KGHDR, CDR2 SFDVKD. DNA for the CDR3: TGTGCCACCAGTGATCCCCCTGGGACTAGCGGGGGGGCCGGGGAGCTGTTTTTT. Residues: CATSDPPGTSGGAGELFF.